These 4 T cell receptor beta chains originate from one sample sequenced in a study of blood T cell repertoires in COVID-19. Method: immunoSEQ multiplex PCR; TCRdb's copy keeps in-frame clones and lacks some. The sample consists of just over 150,000 clones, approximately 82% of them appearing once. Specimen: peripheral blood. Every receptor here comes from a woman aged 45 to 65 with acute or convalescent COVID-19.

V gene TRBV14 combines with J gene TRBJ1-2; weak D call: TRBD1 (6 bases). The germline V gene encodes CDR1 SGHDN and CDR2 FVKESK. V lost 1 base and J 4 bases, leaving 7 bases between the germline ends. This CDR3 contains 13 residues. The CDR3 DNA is TGTGCCAGCAGCCAAGGCAGGGGCTATGGCTACACCTTC. Encoded protein: CASSQGRGYGYTF.

This clone came up once. This sequence joins TRBV5-5 and TRBJ1-1, with 8 bases aligning to TRBD1. With 5 bases clipped from V and 3 bases from J, the junction kept 15 bases outside the gene matches. Germline CDR1 is SGHKS and CDR2 is YYEKEE (reference sequence). The CDR3 consists of 17 residues. The CDR3 nucleotides are TGTGCCAGCAGAGCTGGACAGGGAGGGGGTAGAGACACTGAAGCTTTCTTT. It specifies CASRAGQGGGRDTEAFF.

V and J are TRBV10-3 and TRBJ2-1; 7 bases are a match to TRBD2. J was trimmed by 7 bases and V by 5 bases; bases with no gene match: 2. The CDR3 loop spans 12 amino acids. In germline, CDR1 is ENHRY, CDR2 SYGVKD. The CDR3 here is CAISYSGNEQFF. CDR3 DNA sequence: TGTGCCATCAGTTATAGCGGGAATGAGCAGTTCTTC.

J is TRBJ1-5 and V is TRBV5-1; no firm D call. Germline V CDR1 and CDR2: SGHRS, YFSETQ. The CDR3 sequence is 13 residues long. Trimming left V 4 bases short and J 4 bases short, with 9 bases between. CDR3 in DNA: TGCGCCAGCAGCGAACAGCCAAATCAGCCCCAGCATTTT. It is translated as CASSEQPNQPQHF.